This TCR beta chain originates from a study of blood T cell repertoires in COVID-19. At the level of the study: Sample material is recorded as cDNA or gDNA derived from T cells, B-cell-depleted T cells, or PBMCs.

Cohorts were determined from participant-reported clinical history. TCRdb's copy holds only in-frame clones and misses some; the assay was immunoSEQ multiplex PCR. The sample includes roughly 400,000 clones, nearly 90% of them seen just once. The CDR3 runs to 13 residues. The germline V gene encodes CDR1 SEHNR and CDR2 FQNEAQ (reference sequence). With 5 bases removed from V and 4 bases from J, the gap between germline ends came to 9 bases. V usage is TRBV7-9 and J usage is TRBJ1-3; D gene unclear. The receptor was isolated from a woman aged 40-49 years with acute COVID-19. Sequenced: PBMCs or T cells enriched from blood (not recorded which). The chain's CDR3 is CASSRTEGNTIYF. The CDR3 bases are TGTGCCAGCAGCAGAACGGAGGGAAACACCATATATTTT. The full variable domain, rest sourced from reference TRBV7-9 and TRBJ1-3, is DTGVSQNPRHKITKRGQNVTFRCDPISEHNRLYWYRQTLGQGPEFLTYFQNEAQLEKSRLLSDRFSAERPKGSFSTLEIQRTEQGDSAMYLCASSRTEGNTIYFGEGSWLTVV.